This record concerns one T cell receptor (beta chain) sequence. These data come from a study of OX40 agonist ivuxolimab in advanced cancers. The CDR3 sequence is 12 residues long. Germline assignment: CDR1 SEHNR and CDR2 FQNEAQ (reference sequence). V lost 4 bases, J lost 8 bases, and 10 bases lay in between. The repertoire was sequenced with immunoSEQ multiplex PCR; TCRdb's copy has only in-frame clones and lacks some. The sample consists of approximately 17,000 clones, about two thirds of them appearing once. This rearrangement joins TRBV7-9 to TRBJ2-3; D call uncertain. Sequencing used CD4+ or CD8+ T cells sorted from blood, obtained in a trial of the OX40 agonist ivuxolimab. This TCR derives from an adult with an advanced solid tumor such as melanoma, head and neck, liver or kidney cancer. The CDR3 DNA reads TGTGCCAGCAGCTCGTCCTGGGGTACGCAGTATTTT. This gives the protein CASSSSWGTQYF.